The TCR beta chain under discussion was sequenced for a study of blood T cell repertoires in COVID-19. About the research overall: The samples span acute and convalescent COVID-19 from the United States, Italy and Spain. Sample material is recorded as cDNA or gDNA derived from T cells, B-cell-depleted T cells, or PBMCs.

This clone is a singleton in its sample. Authors' methods: Quantification of nucleated cells was approximated via reference gene primer amplification. The protocol was immunoSEQ multiplex PCR, while the TCRdb copy is restricted to in-frame clones and leaves out a portion. The DNA was the basis for D and trimming; V, J and clone size are from that table. The sample has approximately 59,000 clones, over 75% seen once. The Seattle patients, enrolled during active infection, were followed longitudinally. This CDR3 comprises 15 residues. Germline values: CDR1 MNHNS, CDR2 SASEGT. Deletions cut 2 bases from V and 0 bases from J, with 8 bases between.

The sequence was collected from a man in his 60s with COVID-19, enrolled during active disease. The chain has TRBV6-1 and TRBJ1-5; maybe TRBD1 (6 bases). Sequencing was done on a sample of peripheral blood. This CDR3 reads CASSEYRDSNQPQHF. The CDR3 nucleotides are TGTGCCAGCAGTGAATACAGGGATAGCAATCAGCCCCAGCATTTT.